This T cell receptor beta chain was obtained from a study of TIL therapy for anti-PD-1-resistant metastatic lung cancer. Regarding the study as a whole: TIL clonotype persistence in blood showed no apparent association with response.

This was the immunoSEQ v3 assay. Profiled with immunoSEQ multiplex PCR; TCRdb holds only in-frame clones, not every one. This sample yields 50,000 or so clones, of which 65% to 80% are seen a single time; about 4.8% belongs to the top ten. The time point: pre-treatment sample, taken before nivolumab and TIL therapy. Germline-derived CDR1 and CDR2 are LNHDA and SQIVND (reference sequence). Trimming left V 7 bases short and J 3 bases short, with 16 bases between. The CDR3 consists of 15 residues. Notes on this clone: Its antigen remains unknown.

The chain uses TRBV19 and TRBJ1-5; possibly TRBD1 for D (6 bases). The TCR sequence derives from a woman aged 25-85 years with non-small cell lung cancer. Sequenced material: blood, taken at baseline. The CDR3 nucleotides read TGTGCCAGTATGGTTGGGGGCCTCCCCAATCAGCCCCAGCATTTT. Protein sequence: CASMVGGLPNQPQHF.